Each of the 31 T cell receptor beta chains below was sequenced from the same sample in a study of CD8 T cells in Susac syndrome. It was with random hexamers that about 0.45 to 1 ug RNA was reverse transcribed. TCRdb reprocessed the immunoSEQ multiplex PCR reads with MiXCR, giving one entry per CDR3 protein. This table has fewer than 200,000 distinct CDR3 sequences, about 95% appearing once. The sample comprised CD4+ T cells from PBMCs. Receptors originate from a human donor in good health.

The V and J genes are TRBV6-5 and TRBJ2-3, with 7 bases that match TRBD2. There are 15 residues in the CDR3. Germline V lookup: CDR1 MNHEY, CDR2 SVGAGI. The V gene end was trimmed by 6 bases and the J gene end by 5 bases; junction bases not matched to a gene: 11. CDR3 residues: CASSRSGRLGDTQYF. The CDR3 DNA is TGTGCCAGCAGCCGCTCCGGGAGGCTGGGAGATACGCAGTATTTT.

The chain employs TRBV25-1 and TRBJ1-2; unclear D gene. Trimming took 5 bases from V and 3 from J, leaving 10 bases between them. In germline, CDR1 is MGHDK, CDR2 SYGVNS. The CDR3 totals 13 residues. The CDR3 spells CASSRPGHYGYTF. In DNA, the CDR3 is TGTGCCAGCAGTAGACCGGGTCACTATGGCTACACCTTC.

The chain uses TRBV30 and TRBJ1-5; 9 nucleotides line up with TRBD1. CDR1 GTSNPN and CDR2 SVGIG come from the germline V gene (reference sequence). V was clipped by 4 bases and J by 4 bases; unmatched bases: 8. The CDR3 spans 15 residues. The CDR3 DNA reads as TGTGCCTGGACGGGTGGGACAGGGAGGAATCAGCCCCAGCATTTT. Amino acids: CAWTGGTGRNQPQHF. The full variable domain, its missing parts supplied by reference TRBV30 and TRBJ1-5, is SQTIHQWPATLVQPVGSPLSLECTVEGTSNPNLYWYRQAAGRGLQLLFYSVGIGQISSEVPQNLSASRPQDRQFILSSKKLLLSDSGFYLCAWTGGTGRNQPQHFGDGTRLSIL.

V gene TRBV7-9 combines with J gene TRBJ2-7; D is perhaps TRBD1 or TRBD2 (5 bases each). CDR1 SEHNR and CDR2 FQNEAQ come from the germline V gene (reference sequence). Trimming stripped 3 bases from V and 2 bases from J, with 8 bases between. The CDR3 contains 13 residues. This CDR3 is CASSLSGPYEQYF. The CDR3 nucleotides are TGTGCCAGCAGCTTGTCGGGGCCCTACGAGCAGTACTTC. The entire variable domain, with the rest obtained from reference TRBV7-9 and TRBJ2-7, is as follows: DTGVSQNPRHKITKRGQNVTFRCDPISEHNRLYWYRQTLGQGPEFLTYFQNEAQLEKSRLLSDRFSAERPKGSFSTLEIQRTEQGDSAMYLCASSLSGPYEQYFGPGTRLTVT.

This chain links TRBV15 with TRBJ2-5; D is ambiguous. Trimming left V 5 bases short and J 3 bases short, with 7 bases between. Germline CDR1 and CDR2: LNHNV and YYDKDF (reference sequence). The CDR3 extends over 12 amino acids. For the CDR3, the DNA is TGTGCCACCAGCGCCTCAAAAGAGACCCAGTACTTC. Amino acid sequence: CATSASKETQYF.

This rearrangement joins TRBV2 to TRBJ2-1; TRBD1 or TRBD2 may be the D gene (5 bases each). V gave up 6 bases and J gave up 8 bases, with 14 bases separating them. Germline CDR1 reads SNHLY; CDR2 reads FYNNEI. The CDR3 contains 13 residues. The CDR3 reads CASRTLGVYEQFF. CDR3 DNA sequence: TGTGCCAGCAGGACTCTGGGGGTGTATGAGCAGTTCTTC.

Here the CDR3 reads CASSPGPAQNQPQHF. The CDR3 DNA is TGCGCCAGCAGCCCGGGGCCAGCCCAAAACCAGCCCCAGCATTTT. This sequence joins TRBV5-1 and TRBJ1-5, with D possibly TRBD1 on 5 matching bases. Deletions cut 4 bases from V and 7 bases from J, with 18 bases between. CDR3 length equals 15 residues. Germline V gives CDR1 SGHRS, CDR2 YFSETQ.

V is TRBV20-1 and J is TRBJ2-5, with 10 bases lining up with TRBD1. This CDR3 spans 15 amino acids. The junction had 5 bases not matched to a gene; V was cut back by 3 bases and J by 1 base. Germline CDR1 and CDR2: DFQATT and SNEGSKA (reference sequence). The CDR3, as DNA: TGCAGTGCTAGCTCCGGGACAGGGGTCCAAGAGACCCAGTACTTC. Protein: CSASSGTGVQETQYF.

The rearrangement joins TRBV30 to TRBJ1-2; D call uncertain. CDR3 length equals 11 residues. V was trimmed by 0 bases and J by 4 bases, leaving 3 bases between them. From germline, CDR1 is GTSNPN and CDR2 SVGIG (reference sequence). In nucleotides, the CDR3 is TGTGCCTGGAGTGTACTCTATGGCTACACCTTC. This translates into CAWSVLYGYTF.

The CDR3 sequence is CASINFASYEQYF. The CDR3 DNA reads as TGTGCCAGCATCAACTTCGCAAGCTACGAGCAGTACTTC. The chain has TRBV28 and TRBJ2-7; D unresolved. The CDR3 runs to 13 residues. The germline V gene encodes CDR1 MDHEN and CDR2 SYDVKM. Trimming removed 7 bases from V and 3 bases from J, with 13 bases in between.

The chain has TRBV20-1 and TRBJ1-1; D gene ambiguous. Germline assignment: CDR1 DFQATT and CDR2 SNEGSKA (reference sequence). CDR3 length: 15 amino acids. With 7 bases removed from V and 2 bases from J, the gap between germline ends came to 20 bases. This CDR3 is CSVLLKGWVNTEAFF. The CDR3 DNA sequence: TGCAGTGTCCTCCTTAAGGGCTGGGTTAACACTGAAGCTTTCTTT.

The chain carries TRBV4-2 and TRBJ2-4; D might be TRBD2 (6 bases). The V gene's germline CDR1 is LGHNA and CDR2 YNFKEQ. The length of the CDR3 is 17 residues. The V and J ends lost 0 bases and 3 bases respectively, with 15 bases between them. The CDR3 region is CASSQDGSGLVKNIQYF. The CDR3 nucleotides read TGTGCCAGCAGCCAAGACGGGAGCGGGCTAGTCAAAAACATTCAGTACTTC.

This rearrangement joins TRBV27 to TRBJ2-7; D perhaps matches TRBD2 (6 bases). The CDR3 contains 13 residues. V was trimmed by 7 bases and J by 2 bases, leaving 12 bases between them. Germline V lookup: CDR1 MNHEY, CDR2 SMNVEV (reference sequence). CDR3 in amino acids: CASTTRGTYEQYF. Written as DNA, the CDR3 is TGTGCCAGCACCACACGGGGGACCTACGAGCAGTACTTC.

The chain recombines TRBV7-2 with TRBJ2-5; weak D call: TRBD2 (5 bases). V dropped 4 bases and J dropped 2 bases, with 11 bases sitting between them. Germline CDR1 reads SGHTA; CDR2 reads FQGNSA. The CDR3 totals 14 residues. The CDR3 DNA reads TGTGCCAGCAGCTGGAAGGGAGATCAAGAGACCCAGTACTTC. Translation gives CASSWKGDQETQYF. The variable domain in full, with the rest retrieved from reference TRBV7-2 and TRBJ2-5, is GAGVSQSPSNKVTEKGKDVELRCDPISGHTALYWYRQSLGQGLEFLIYFQGNSAPDKSGLPSDRFSAERTGGSVSTLTIQRTQQEDSAVYLCASSWKGDQETQYFGPGTRLLVL.

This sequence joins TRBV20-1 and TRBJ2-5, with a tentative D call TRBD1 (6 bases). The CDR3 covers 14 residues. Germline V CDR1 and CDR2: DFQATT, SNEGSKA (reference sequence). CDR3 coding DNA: TGCAGCCCCTACAGGGAATTCGTGCAAGAGACCCAGTACTTC. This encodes CSPYREFVQETQYF.

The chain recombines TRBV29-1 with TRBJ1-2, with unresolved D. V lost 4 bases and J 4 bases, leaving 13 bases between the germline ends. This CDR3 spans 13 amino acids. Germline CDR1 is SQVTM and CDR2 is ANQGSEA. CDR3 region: CSVVSRFLYGYTF. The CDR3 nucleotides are TGCAGCGTTGTGTCCAGGTTCCTCTATGGCTACACCTTC.

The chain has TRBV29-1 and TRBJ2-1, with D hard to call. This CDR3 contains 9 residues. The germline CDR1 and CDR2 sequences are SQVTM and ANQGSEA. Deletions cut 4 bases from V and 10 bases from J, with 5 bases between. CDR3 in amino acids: CSVAPEQFF. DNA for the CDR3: TGCAGCGTTGCACCAGAGCAGTTCTTC.

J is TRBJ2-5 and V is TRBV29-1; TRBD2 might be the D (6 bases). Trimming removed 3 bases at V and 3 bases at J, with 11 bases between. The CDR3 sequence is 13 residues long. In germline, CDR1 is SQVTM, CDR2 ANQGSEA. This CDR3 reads CSVEGGNKETQYF. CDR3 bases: TGCAGCGTTGAGGGGGGAAACAAAGAGACCCAGTACTTC.

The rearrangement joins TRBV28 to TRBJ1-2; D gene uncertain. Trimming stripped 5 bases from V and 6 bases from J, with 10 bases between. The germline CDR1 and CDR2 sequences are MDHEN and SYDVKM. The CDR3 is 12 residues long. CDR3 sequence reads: CASSTQTDGYTF. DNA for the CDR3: TGTGCCAGCAGTACACAAACGGATGGCTACACCTTC.

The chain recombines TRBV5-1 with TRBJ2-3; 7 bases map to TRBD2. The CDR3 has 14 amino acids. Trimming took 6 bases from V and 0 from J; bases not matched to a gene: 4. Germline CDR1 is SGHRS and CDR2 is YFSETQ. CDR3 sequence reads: CASKRGASTDTQYF. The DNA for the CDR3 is TGCGCCAGCAAGCGGGGAGCTAGCACAGATACGCAGTATTTT.

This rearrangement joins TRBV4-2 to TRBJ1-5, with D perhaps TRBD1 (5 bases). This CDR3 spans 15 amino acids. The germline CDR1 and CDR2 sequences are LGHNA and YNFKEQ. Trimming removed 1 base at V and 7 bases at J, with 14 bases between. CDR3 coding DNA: TGTGCCAGCAGCCAAGCCTCCGGGGCAGGACAGCCCCAGCATTTT. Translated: CASSQASGAGQPQHF.

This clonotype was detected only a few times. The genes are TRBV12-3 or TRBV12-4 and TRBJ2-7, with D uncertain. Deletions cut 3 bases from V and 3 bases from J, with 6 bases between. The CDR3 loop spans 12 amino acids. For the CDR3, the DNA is TGTGCCAGCAGTTTGTTGGGCTACGAGCAGTACTTC. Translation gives CASSLLGYEQYF.

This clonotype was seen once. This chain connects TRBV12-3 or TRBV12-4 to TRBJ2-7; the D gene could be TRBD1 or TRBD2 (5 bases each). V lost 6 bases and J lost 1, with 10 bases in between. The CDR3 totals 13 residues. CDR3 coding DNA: TGTGCCAGCAGAGGGACGGAGTCCTACGAGCAGTACTTC. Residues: CASRGTESYEQYF.

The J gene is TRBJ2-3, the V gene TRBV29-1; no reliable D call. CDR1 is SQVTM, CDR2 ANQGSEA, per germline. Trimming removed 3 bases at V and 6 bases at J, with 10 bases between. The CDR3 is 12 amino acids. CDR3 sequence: CSVDVVADTQYF. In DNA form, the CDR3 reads TGCAGCGTTGATGTTGTGGCGGATACGCAGTATTTT.

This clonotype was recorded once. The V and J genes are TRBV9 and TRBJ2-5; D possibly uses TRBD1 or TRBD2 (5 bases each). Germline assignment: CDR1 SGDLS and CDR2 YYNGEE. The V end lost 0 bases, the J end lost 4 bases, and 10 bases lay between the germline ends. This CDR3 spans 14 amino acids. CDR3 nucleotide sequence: TGTGCCAGCAGCGTAGGGGGGAGTGGAGAGACCCAGTACTTC. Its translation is CASSVGGSGETQYF.

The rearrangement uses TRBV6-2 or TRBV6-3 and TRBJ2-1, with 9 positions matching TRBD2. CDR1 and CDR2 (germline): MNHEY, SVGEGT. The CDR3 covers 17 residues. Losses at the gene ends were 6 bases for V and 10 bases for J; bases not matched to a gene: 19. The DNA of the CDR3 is TGTGCCAGCAGCCCTGAGCTGGGAGTGGCGGGAGGGCGAGAGCAGTTCTTC. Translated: CASSPELGVAGGREQFF.

The CDR3 coding sequence is TGTGCCAGCAGCCAGGACAGGGGGAACACTGAAGCTTTCTTT. It is translated as CASSQDRGNTEAFF. V gene TRBV7-9 combines with J gene TRBJ1-1; 9 bases are shared with TRBD1. This CDR3 spans 14 amino acids. The J segment lost 1 base and the V segment lost 5 bases, leaving 2 bases of the junction unmatched. Germline lookup yields CDR1 SEHNR and CDR2 FQNEAQ (reference sequence). Supplemented by reference TRBV7-9 and TRBJ1-1, the full variable domain reads DTGVSQNPRHKITKRGQNVTFRCDPISEHNRLYWYRQTLGQGPEFLTYFQNEAQLEKSRLLSDRFSAERPKGSFSTLEIQRTEQGDSAMYLCASSQDRGNTEAFFGQGTRLTVV.

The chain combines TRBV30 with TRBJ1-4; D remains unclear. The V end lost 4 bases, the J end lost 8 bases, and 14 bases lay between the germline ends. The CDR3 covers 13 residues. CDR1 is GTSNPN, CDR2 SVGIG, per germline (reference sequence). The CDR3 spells CAWTHTLGEKLFF. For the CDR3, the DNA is TGTGCCTGGACCCATACCCTGGGGGAAAAACTGTTTTTT. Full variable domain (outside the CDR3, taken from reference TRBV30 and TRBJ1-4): SQTIHQWPATLVQPVGSPLSLECTVEGTSNPNLYWYRQAAGRGLQLLFYSVGIGQISSEVPQNLSASRPQDRQFILSSKKLLLSDSGFYLCAWTHTLGEKLFFGSGTQLSVL.

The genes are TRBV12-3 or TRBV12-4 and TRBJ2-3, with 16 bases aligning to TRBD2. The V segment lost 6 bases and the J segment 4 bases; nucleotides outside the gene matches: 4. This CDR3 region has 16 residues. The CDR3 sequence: CASRGLAGGGSDTQYF. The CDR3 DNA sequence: TGTGCCAGCAGGGGACTAGCGGGAGGGGGATCAGATACGCAGTATTTT.

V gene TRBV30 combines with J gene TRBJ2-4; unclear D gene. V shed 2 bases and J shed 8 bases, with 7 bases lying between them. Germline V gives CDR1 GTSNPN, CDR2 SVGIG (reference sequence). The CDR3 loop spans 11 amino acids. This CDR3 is CAWSPGHIQYF. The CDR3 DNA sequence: TGTGCCTGGAGTCCGGGTCACATTCAGTACTTC.

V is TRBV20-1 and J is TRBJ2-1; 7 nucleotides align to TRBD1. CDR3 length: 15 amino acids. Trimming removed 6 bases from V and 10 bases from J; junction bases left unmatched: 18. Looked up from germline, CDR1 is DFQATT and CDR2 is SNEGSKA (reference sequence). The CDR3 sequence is CSAGPGQPTFNEQFF. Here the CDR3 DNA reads TGCAGTGCGGGACCGGGACAGCCGACGTTCAACGAGCAGTTCTTC.